Shown below are 27 T cell receptor beta chains from a single sample sequenced in a study of T-cell reconstitution after alpha-beta-depleted transplantation in children. Unique molecular identifiers were used to barcode this TCRbeta library. Via MiXCR, TCRdb re-called the PCR reads, giving one row per CDR3 protein. This sample carries around 480,000 distinct CDR3 sequences, 32% of them seen once, and the ten largest clones take more than 2%. The sequencing here drew on PBMCs from the stem cell graft donor, taken from the stem cell graft. These receptors were taken from a human donor who donated a stem cell graft to a child with aplastic anemia.

The rearrangement uses TRBV4-2 and TRBJ1-6; D unresolved. CDR3 length: 17 amino acids. V was clipped by 0 bases and J by 7 bases, with 16 bases between them. The germline V gene encodes CDR1 LGHNA and CDR2 YNFKEQ. CDR3 sequence: CASSQDGNRGKNSPLHF. For the CDR3, the DNA is TGTGCCAGCAGCCAAGATGGAAACCGGGGAAAAAATTCACCCCTCCACTTT.

J is TRBJ1-2 and V is TRBV5-1; 9 nucleotides match TRBD1. Germline V lookup: CDR1 SGHRS, CDR2 YFSETQ. The length of the CDR3 is 15 residues. Germline trimming cut 0 bases from V and 8 bases from J; bases unmatched to any gene: 8. CDR3 sequence reads: CASSLDRGPAYGYTF. The CDR3, as DNA: TGCGCCAGCAGCTTGGACAGGGGGCCGGCGTACGGCTACACCTTC.

In this sample, this clonotype turned up a few times. The V gene is TRBV21-1, the J gene TRBJ2-5. TRBV21-1 is classified as a pseudogene. This CDR3 spans 16 amino acids. CDR3 sequence (DNA): TGTGCCAGCAGCAAAGCGCTTGCGGACTGGACAGAGACCCAGTACTTC. Translated: CASSKALADWTETQYF.

There are a few counts of this clonotype. CDR3 sequence reads: CASTPTRGTGGGYTF. The CDR3 coding sequence is TGTGCCAGTACCCCAACCAGGGGGACAGGGGGCGGCTACACCTTC. The chain employs TRBV19 and TRBJ1-2; 12 nucleotides agree with TRBD1. CDR3 length: 15 amino acids. V gave up 7 bases and J gave up 8 bases; unmatched junction bases: 11. In germline, CDR1 is LNHDA, CDR2 SQIVND (reference sequence). The complete variable domain, with remaining parts taken from reference TRBV19 and TRBJ1-2, reads DGGITQSPKYLFRKEGQNVTLSCEQNLNHDAMYWYRQDPGQGLRLIYYSQIVNDFQKGDIAEGYSVSREKKESFPLTVTSAQKNPTAFYLCASTPTRGTGGGYTFGSGTRLTVV.

The chain has TRBV24-1 and TRBJ2-1; 8 nucleotides align to TRBD2. Trimming cost V 4 bases and J 2 bases; bases outside gene matches: 3. Germline V CDR1 and CDR2: KGHDR, SFDVKD. The CDR3 is 15 residues long. CDR3 coding DNA: TGTGCCACCAGTGACTCGGGACTAGCCTACAATGAGCAGTTCTTC. Amino acids: CATSDSGLAYNEQFF.

V is TRBV28 and J is TRBJ2-2; no definite D call. Trimming left V 3 bases short and J 4 bases short, with 9 bases between. Germline CDR1 and CDR2: MDHEN and SYDVKM. The CDR3 runs 14 residues. This CDR3 is CASSFSDPTGELFF. CDR3 nucleotide sequence: TGTGCCAGCAGTTTCTCAGATCCCACCGGGGAGCTGTTTTTT.

The rearrangement links TRBV11-2 to TRBJ2-1; tentatively, D is TRBD2 (5 bases). The CDR3 runs 14 residues. Germline V gives CDR1 SGHAT, CDR2 FQNNGV. Deletions cut 5 bases from V and 6 bases from J, with 14 bases between. CDR3 bases: TGTGCCAGCAGCCCCCAGAGGGCTGGCAATGAGCAGTTCTTC. This gives the protein CASSPQRAGNEQFF.

This chain uses TRBV10-3 with TRBJ2-1, with D possibly being TRBD2 (5 bases). Between the trimmed V and J ends, which lost 4 bases and 6 bases, there was a span of 19 bases. CDR3 length: 16 residues. The germline gives CDR1 ENHRY, CDR2 SYGVKD. Here the CDR3 DNA reads TGTGCCATCAGTGCAGAGAGCGGAAGCAGGCGCAATGAGCAGTTCTTC. It codes for CAISAESGSRRNEQFF.

Only a few counts were recorded for this clonotype. V usage is TRBV27 and J usage is TRBJ1-2; no firm D call. CDR1 is MNHEY and CDR2 is SMNVEV in the germline V gene (reference sequence). The CDR3 consists of 15 residues. V was trimmed by 0 bases and J by 4 bases, leaving 12 bases between them. This chain's CDR3 is CASSLSGGRIYGYTF. In DNA form, the CDR3 reads TGTGCCAGCAGTTTATCAGGTGGCAGGATCTATGGCTACACCTTC.

This clonotype has only a few counts. The chain couples TRBV20-1 to TRBJ2-1; D possibly matches TRBD1 or TRBD2 (5 bases each). Trimming pared 2 bases from V and 4 bases from J, leaving 6 bases between. The CDR3 is 12 amino acids. Germline V gene data show CDR1 as DFQATT and CDR2 as SNEGSKA (reference sequence). CDR3 protein: CSARWGYNEQFF. The CDR3 DNA reads TGCAGTGCTAGATGGGGGTACAATGAGCAGTTCTTC.

The gene calls are TRBV6-1 and TRBJ2-7, with D uncertain. Germline-derived CDR1 and CDR2 are MNHNS and SASEGT. The CDR3 covers 14 residues. V lost 6 bases, J lost 9 bases, and 21 bases lay in between. The CDR3: CASSPVGPSLGQYF. The CDR3 bases are TGTGCCAGCAGCCCCGTAGGGCCATCCTTAGGGCAGTACTTC.

The chain recombines TRBV15 with TRBJ1-5; weak D call: TRBD1 (5 bases). V was clipped by 0 bases and J by 5 bases, with 14 bases between them. CDR3 length: 16 amino acids. Germline V gene sequence: CDR1 LNHNV, CDR2 YYDKDF (reference sequence). The CDR3 region is CATSRESRQGDQPQHF. The DNA for the CDR3 is TGTGCCACCAGCAGAGAGAGTAGGCAGGGCGATCAGCCCCAGCATTTT.

The rearrangement links TRBV6-2 or TRBV6-3 to TRBJ2-2; 8 bases map to TRBD1. Germline lookup yields CDR1 MNHEY and CDR2 SVGEGT. CDR3 size: 17 residues. Trimming took 5 bases from V and 4 from J; bases not matched to a gene: 12. The CDR3 region is CASSRSPRGLGTGELFF. The CDR3 DNA follows: TGTGCCAGCAGTCGGTCCCCCAGGGGGCTGGGCACCGGGGAGCTGTTTTTT.

The chain carries TRBV12-3 or TRBV12-4 and TRBJ1-5; D gene ambiguous. This CDR3 contains 14 residues. V was cut by 6 bases and J by 2 bases, with 11 bases left in between. The CDR3 DNA is TGTGCCAGCAGCCCTACAAGGCGCAATCAGCCCCAGCATTTT. It is translated as CASSPTRRNQPQHF.

The chain joins TRBV20-1 to TRBJ1-5; 11 bases match TRBD1. Germline CDR1 and CDR2: DFQATT and SNEGSKA (reference sequence). With V trimmed by 1 base and J by 6 bases, 2 bases remained unmatched. CDR3 length equals 14 residues. The CDR3 coding sequence is TGCAGTGCTAGAGTGGGACAGGGGGGTCAGCCCCAGCATTTT. Translated: CSARVGQGGQPQHF.

This CDR3 is CASSLTRPSSGNTIYF. For the CDR3, the DNA is TGTGCCAGCAGTTTGACCAGGCCCAGCTCTGGAAACACCATATATTTT. The chain has TRBV12-3 or TRBV12-4 and TRBJ1-3; D remains unclear. This CDR3 contains 16 residues. V dropped 3 bases and J dropped 0 bases, with 12 bases sitting between them.

The chain combines TRBV11-2 with TRBJ2-3; D is unclear. With 4 bases removed from V and 11 bases from J, the gap between germline ends came to 7 bases. The length of the CDR3 is 10 residues. Germline lookup yields CDR1 SGHAT and CDR2 FQNNGV. This chain's CDR3 is CASSSVWQYF. The CDR3 bases are TGTGCCAGCAGCTCGGTATGGCAGTATTTT. The complete variable domain, with remaining parts taken from reference TRBV11-2 and TRBJ2-3, reads EAGVAQSPRYKIIEKRQSVAFWCNPISGHATLYWYQQILGQGPKLLIQFQNNGVVDDSQLPKDRFSAERLKGVDSTLKIQPAKLEDSAVYLCASSSVWQYFGPGTRLTVL.

There are a few counts of this clonotype. The V and J genes are TRBV5-1 and TRBJ2-7; 8 nucleotides agree with TRBD1. Germline V lookup: CDR1 SGHRS, CDR2 YFSETQ. This CDR3 contains 14 residues. The junction had 5 bases not matched to a gene; V was cut back by 1 base and J by 5 bases. CDR3 sequence (DNA): TGCGCCAGCAGCTTGTTGCAGGGGGCCAACGAGCAGTACTTC. Residues: CASSLLQGANEQYF.

This chain joins TRBV6-2 or TRBV6-3 and TRBJ2-3; the D gene is possibly TRBD2 (6 bases). CDR3 length: 16 residues. The germline V and J ends were trimmed by 5 bases and 4 bases, with 19 bases remaining between them. Germline-derived CDR1 and CDR2 are MNHEY and SVGEGT. This chain's CDR3 is CASSPLGLVDADTQYF. The DNA of the CDR3 is TGTGCCAGCAGTCCCCTGGGACTCGTCGACGCAGATACGCAGTATTTT.

The rearrangement uses TRBV6-2 or TRBV6-3 and TRBJ2-7; D is uncertain. The V and J ends lost 0 bases and 3 bases respectively, with 15 bases between them. CDR1 MNHEY and CDR2 SVGEGT come from the germline V gene. The CDR3 has 16 amino acids. CDR3: CASSYSTALGNYEQYV. CDR3 coding DNA: TGTGCCAGCAGTTACTCGACGGCCCTAGGGAACTACGAGCAGTACGTC.

The chain employs TRBV6-2 or TRBV6-3 and TRBJ2-7; 13 nucleotides align to TRBD2. The germline gives CDR1 MNHEY, CDR2 SVGEGT. CDR3 length: 16 residues. The ends lost 2 bases at V and 4 bases at J; junction bases unmatched: 5. The CDR3 loop reads CASSYIGLAGEYEQYV. The CDR3 nucleotides read TGTGCCAGCAGTTACATAGGACTAGCGGGAGAATACGAGCAGTACGTC.

This clonotype turned up a few times. The V and J genes are TRBV30 and TRBJ2-3; no clear D gene. CDR1 and CDR2 (germline): GTSNPN, SVGIG (reference sequence). Deletions cut 0 bases from V and 0 bases from J, with 13 bases between. The CDR3 is 16 amino acids. The CDR3 nucleotides read TGTGCCTGGAGTGTAAGACTCCCCCGCAGCACAGATACGCAGTATTTT. It yields the protein CAWSVRLPRSTDTQYF.

The chain combines TRBV6-5 with TRBJ2-1; D gene unclear. Germline V gene data show CDR1 as MNHEY and CDR2 as SVGAGI. The CDR3 contains 17 residues. V was cut by 2 bases and J by 5 bases, with 19 bases left in between. DNA for the CDR3: TGTGCCAGCAGTTACGGTTCCGCCGGGTCGTACGACAATGAGCAGTTCTTC. Amino acid sequence: CASSYGSAGSYDNEQFF.

This clonotype was detected only a few times. The J gene is TRBJ2-5, the V gene TRBV9; no clear D gene. CDR3 length: 14 amino acids. Germline CDR1 and CDR2: SGDLS and YYNGEE. The V end was cut by 0 bases, the J end by 2 bases, with 8 bases between. CDR3 amino acids: CASSVVPEQETQYF. CDR3 sequence (DNA): TGTGCCAGCAGCGTAGTTCCGGAACAAGAGACCCAGTACTTC.

The genes are TRBV15 and TRBJ1-1; 7 bases agree with TRBD1. Trimming at V came to 2 bases and at J to 5 bases, leaving 2 bases not matched to a gene. The CDR3 has 13 residues. Germline CDR1 is LNHNV and CDR2 is YYDKDF (reference sequence). The chain's CDR3 is CATSRYRGTEAFF. The CDR3 DNA follows: TGTGCCACCAGCAGATACAGGGGTACTGAAGCTTTCTTT.

The CDR3 spells CAISVGPPTESAEAFF. The CDR3 nucleotides are TGTGCCATCAGTGTGGGCCCCCCTACAGAGTCCGCTGAAGCTTTCTTT. The rearrangement links TRBV10-3 to TRBJ1-1, with D uncertain. CDR1 and CDR2 (germline): ENHRY, SYGVKD. V lost 4 bases and J 6 bases, leaving 21 bases between the germline ends. CDR3 length equals 16 residues.

This clonotype was counted only a few times. V usage is TRBV30 and J usage is TRBJ1-1; D is unclear. The germline V and J ends were trimmed by 0 bases and 1 base, with 6 bases remaining between them. This CDR3 region has 13 residues. Germline V gene data show CDR1 as GTSNPN and CDR2 as SVGIG (reference sequence). The CDR3 DNA follows: TGTGCCTGGAGTGTACCGCAGAACACTGAAGCTTTCTTT. Its translation is CAWSVPQNTEAFF.